Listed below are T cell receptor beta chains from one sample, sequenced in a study of cytomegalovirus exposure and HLA in healthy donors. Some clones are missing from TCRdb's copy, which holds only in-frame ones; the method was immunoSEQ multiplex PCR. The sample has 76,000 or so clones, under 85% seen once. Sequenced input: PBMCs. The receptor source for this set is a woman aged 40 to 50 in good health and CMV-seropositive. Both conserved end residues are part of each CDR3. Each record gives: J gene, V gene, D gene, clone size, CDR3 DNA, CDR3 protein. D genes are given only for firm matches. Size is omitted from some rows. Given values are once, few, many or a class for expanded clones.

TRBJ2-2	TRBV19	TRBD2	once	TGTGCCAGTAGTAGTAGCGGGTTTGTTTCCGGGGAGCTGTTTTTT	CASSSSGFVSGELFF
TRBJ1-1	TRBV7-9	NA	once	TGTGCCAGCGGGCCCACTGAAGCTTTCTTT	CASGPTEAFF
TRBJ2-7	TRBV7-9	NA	NA	TGTGCCAGCAGCCAACCCTCGACGGGCTACGAGCAGTACTTC	CASSQPSTGYEQYF
TRBJ1-5	TRBV15	TRBD1	NA	TGTGCCACCAGCAGAGGAGGGACAGGGTTTAGTCAGCCCCAGCATTTT	CATSRGGTGFSQPQHF
TRBJ2-7	TRBV7-2	TRBD1	medium-sized	TGTGCCAGCAGCTTCGACTGGACAGGGCTCAACTTC	CASSFDWTGLNF
TRBJ1-1	TRBV9	TRBD1	few	TGTGCCAGCAGCGTAGGGGGACAGCAGAACACTGAAGCTTTCTTT	CASSVGGQQNTEAFF
TRBJ2-7	TRBV6-5	TRBD1	NA	TGTGCCAGCAGTTACCCCCAGCAGGGGGCCTACGAGCAGTACTTC	CASSYPQQGAYEQYF
TRBJ1-5	TRBV7-9	NA	once	TGTGCCAGCAGCAAGGCGGCAGGGGCGCAGCCCCAGCATTTT	CASSKAAGAQPQHF
TRBJ2-1	TRBV29-1	TRBD1	NA	TGCAGCGCGACAGGGCACAATGAGCAGTTCTTC	CSATGHNEQFF
TRBJ2-2	TRBV6-1	TRBD1	NA	TGTGCCAGCAGTGAGCAGTTGTTAAGGACAGGGAGCAACGGGGAGCTGTTTTTT	CASSEQLLRTGSNGELFF
TRBJ2-1	TRBV5-1	TRBD1	NA	TGCGCCAGCAGCTTGGAAGGGACAGGCTACAATGAGCAGTTCTTC	CASSLEGTGYNEQFF
TRBJ2-3	TRBV21-1	NA	NA	TGTGCCAGCAGCCCCGGGGTTGTTCGGTCAGGAGATACGCAGTATTTT	CASSPGVVRSGDTQYF
TRBJ1-1	TRBV2	NA	NA	TGTGCCAGCACCCGGACCGGAGGGAACACTGAAGCTTTCTTT	CASTRTGGNTEAFF
TRBJ1-5	TRBV7-4	TRBD1	NA	TGTGCCAGCAGCTACCGCTGGGATACAGGGGTGAATCAGCCCCAGCATTTT	CASSYRWDTGVNQPQHF
TRBJ1-5	TRBV12-5	TRBD1	few	TGTGCTAGTGGTCCGGGACAGTTCAATCAGCCCCAGCATTTT	CASGPGQFNQPQHF
TRBJ2-7	TRBV5-6	NA	NA	TGTGCCAGCAGCCTCGAACAGGGAGCCCTCTACGAGCAGTACTTC	CASSLEQGALYEQYF
TRBJ2-7	TRBV19	NA	NA	TGTGCCAGTACCTCCAGGCAGGGGAAGAATTACGAGCAGTACTTC	CASTSRQGKNYEQYF